One sample yielded the 4 T cell receptor beta chains listed below, sequenced in a study of T cell responses to AZD1222 COVID-19 vaccine. Assay: immunoSEQ multiplex PCR; the TCRdb copy retains only in-frame clones and omits some. Seen here are about 170,000 clones, roughly 92% observed once, and the top ten hold around 1.5%. Here the sequenced sample was peripheral blood, taken on day 0 of AZD1222 vaccination. The receptors come from an adult in good health.

J is TRBJ1-2 and V is TRBV9; TRBD1 matches at 7 bases. V lost 2 bases, J lost 7 bases, and 11 bases stayed unmatched. Germline CDR1 SGDLS, CDR2 YYNGEE. The length of the CDR3 is 15 residues. The CDR3, as DNA: TGTGCCAGCAGCGTCGGGGGGGGCAGGGACAGTGGCTACACCTTC. It yields the protein CASSVGGGRDSGYTF.

V usage is TRBV28 and J usage is TRBJ1-2; 11 bases are a match to TRBD1. CDR1 is MDHEN and CDR2 is SYDVKM in the germline V gene. Germline trimming cut 5 bases from V and 6 bases from J; bases unmatched to any gene: 8. This CDR3 contains 15 residues. This chain's CDR3 is CASSTGTGGWDGYTF. The CDR3 region has the DNA TGTGCCAGCAGTACTGGGACAGGGGGATGGGATGGCTACACCTTC.

CDR3: CASSTRRDGSEAFF. CDR3 in DNA: TGTGCCAGCAGCACCCGAAGGGATGGTTCCGAAGCTTTCTTT. The V gene is TRBV7-2, the J gene TRBJ1-1; D is uncertain. The CDR3 covers 14 residues. Germline V gene sequence: CDR1 SGHTA, CDR2 FQGNSA. V was clipped by 5 bases and J by 8 bases, with 18 bases between them.

The chain has TRBV7-2 and TRBJ2-7; 12 bases match TRBD2. Trimming cost V 2 bases and J 1 base; bases outside gene matches: 3. Germline V lookup: CDR1 SGHTA, CDR2 FQGNSA. The CDR3 is 16 residues long. This chain's CDR3 is CASSLMLAGGSYEQYF. DNA for the CDR3: TGTGCCAGCAGCTTAATGCTAGCGGGGGGGTCCTACGAGCAGTACTTC.